These T cell receptor beta chains were read from a single sample in a study of patients and donors after allogeneic stem cell transplantation. TCRdb called the RT-PCR reads again in MiXCR, with one record for every CDR3 protein. The sample records approximately 430,000 distinct CDR3 sequences, around 16% being singletons. Sequencing was done on a sample of blood, either unsorted or a sorted T cell fraction (not recorded which). These receptors all stem from a human donor who was either an allogeneic HSCT recipient or a stem cell or donor lymphocyte infusion donor (not recorded which). It is not recorded whose cells these are; they may come from a transplant donor. Both conserved end residues are part of each CDR3.

TRBV5-1	CASSLAETENSPLHF
TRBV5-1	CASSLDGQGLYERYF
TRBV7-9	CASSSKNNEQFF
TRBV14	CASSLHRNSPLHF
TRBV20-1	CSARGTGRGDYNEQFF
TRBV6-5	CASSYRDRGLNTEAFF
TRBV5-4	CASSFRVDTGELFF
TRBV7-8	CASSYRVVARDTEAFF
TRBV5-1	CASSSDRKNTEAFF
TRBV5-1	CASSLETGGPYEQYF
TRBV29-1	CSVLPGLAGPGELFF
TRBV9	CASSPRPPGNTIYF
TRBV11-3	CASSSKQGRGTEAFF
TRBV19	CASSRPGPTYEQYF
TRBV6-5	CASSYSLSYNEQFF
TRBV20-1	CSAPGRGNHGYTF
TRBV6-5	CASSSGTIYNEQFF
TRBV11-2	CASSLDRLIIGKTQYF
TRBV5-1	CASSLRTVNEKLFF
TRBV2	CASRGTGPSGELFF
TRBV12-3/TRBV12-4	CASSYTWARVNTEAFF
TRBV7-9	CASSLVRELAGRKTQYF
TRBV21-1	CASSKEKGSGRGTPGSCFF
TRBV20-1	CSARLRLAGSYEQYF
TRBV6-1	CASRVTDDYGYTF
TRBV5-5	CASSLVGRNTGELFF
TRBV28	CASSLWRGVSYEQYF
TRBV6-1	CASFGALDYGYTF
TRBV16	CASSQFKGKEQFF
TRBV18	CASSPRDFGQPQHF
TRBV6-2/TRBV6-3	CAVQARGYNEQFF
TRBV12-3/TRBV12-4	CASSWGAGVRREGYTF
TRBV18	CASSPQGPGPYEQYF
TRBV24-1	CATSDPHRGGTEAFF
TRBV15	CATSRMGGWELFF
TRBV4-1	CASSPPARDYEQYF
TRBV12-3/TRBV12-4	CASSLALGNSPLHF
TRBV3-1	CASSLGAGDRETQYF
TRBV7-2	CASSLHPSGGLAYEQYF
TRBV21-1	CASSMRRFSYEQYF
TRBV6-1	CASSFFTGPLAKNIQYF
TRBV20-1	CSAIDRGAGANVLTF
TRBV6-1	CASSPARDSNQPQHF
TRBV20-1	CSALGVATSTDTQYF
TRBV5-1	CASSLEGTRGSTEAFF
TRBV4-2	CASSQDEGPFYEQYF
TRBV4-2	CASSQDLRRRPLNTEAFF
TRBV6-5	CASSYSASSYNEQFF
TRBV6-1	CASNSQGARDTQYF
TRBV27	CASSPLALTGGTYEQYF
TRBV12-3/TRBV12-4	CASSRGKSTDTQYF